This entry describes one TCR beta chain. The source of the sample is a study of blood T cell repertoires in COVID-19. CDR1 is LNHDA and CDR2 is SQIVND in the germline V gene (reference sequence). This CDR3 comprises 15 residues. The trim removed 7 bases at V and 8 bases at J, leaving 15 bases unmatched. Sequenced by immunoSEQ multiplex PCR; TCRdb stores in-frame clones only, minus some. The sample yields some 300,000 clones, about 90% seen once. The chain carries TRBV19 and TRBJ1-1; TRBD1 agrees at 8 bases. The source material was PBMCs or T cells enriched from blood (not recorded which). The origin of this receptor is a woman under 30 with acute COVID-19. CDR3 in DNA: TGTGCCAGTACCTCAATCGATCAGGGGGCGTCGGAAGCTTTCTTT. Protein product: CASTSIDQGASEAFF.